This T cell receptor (beta chain) was recorded in a study of T cells in Graves' hyperthyroidism and ophthalmopathy. CDR3 length equals 16 residues. Germline values: CDR1 MDHEN, CDR2 SYDVKM. The V and J ends lost 8 bases and 0 bases respectively, with 16 bases between them. Exclusions: uncontrolled infection, other autoimmune disease, pregnancy, lactation. This clonotype was seen ten or more times. It was RNA transcripts that yielded the amplified TCR beta CDR3 regions. The HTBI set primed first-round TCR CDR3 RT-PCR. TCRdb passed the multiplex PCR reads through MiXCR, listing each CDR3 protein once. The sample lists about 380,000 distinct CDR3 sequences; about 14% were seen once.

The sample was blood. The V call is TRBV28, the J call TRBJ2-2; TRBD2 is a possible D gene (7 bases). The sequence was collected from a woman aged 25-40 years with Graves' ophthalmopathy. CDR3 residues: CASLAGAFANTGELFF. The CDR3 bases are TGTGCCAGCCTTGCGGGGGCCTTCGCGAACACCGGGGAGCTGTTTTTT.